Sequencing of this TCR beta chain was carried out in a study of blood T cell repertoires in COVID-19. The overall study: Sources were T cells, B-cell-depleted T cells, or PBMCs; the material itself was cDNA or gDNA.

Germline assignment: CDR1 MNHEY and CDR2 SVGAGI. This CDR3 has 13 amino acids. V was trimmed by 6 bases and J by 4 bases, leaving 10 bases between them. In the authors' methods: Nucleated cell counts were estimated from reference gene primer amplification. Profiling relied on immunoSEQ multiplex PCR, and the TCRdb table lists in-frame clones only, not all of them. For V, J and clone size, that table is used; D and trimming come from the DNA. The table records about 140,000 clones, 84% of them present only once. Sequences were obtained from peripheral blood. The receptor comes from a woman older than 75 in a cohort sampled during active or convalescent COVID-19. The chain combines TRBV6-5 with TRBJ1-5, with D perhaps matching TRBD1 (6 bases). CDR3 residues: CASRVRGNQPQHF. DNA for the CDR3: TGTGCCAGCAGAGTCAGGGGTAATCAGCCCCAGCATTTT.